Following are 20 T cell receptor beta chains from one sample sequenced in a study of blood T cell repertoires in COVID-19 (dated by TCRdb to 2019 to 2021). The protocol used for the library was the immunoSEQ multiplex PCR assay. Here the immuneACCESS table is served through TCRdb, limited to in-frame sequences with V and J called. Missing clones are a known gap in these copies; in checked studies unresolved V genes cover under half, and the rest lacks a known reason. The sample table records over 100,000 clones; more than 75% of these occur just once. The biggest ten clones account for approximately 1.5% of the sample. Sequencing used peripheral blood. The receptors originated from a man aged 35 to 55 with acute or convalescent COVID-19.

J is TRBJ2-3 and V is TRBV4-1, with a possible D match to TRBD2 (5 bases). The CDR3 spans 15 residues. Germline CDR1 MGHRA, CDR2 YSYEKL. The V end was cut by 2 bases, the J end by 6 bases, with 15 bases between. CDR3: CASSQTTSSADTQYF. The CDR3 DNA is TGCGCCAGCAGCCAAACTACTAGTTCTGCGGATACGCAGTATTTT.

This chain uses TRBV13 with TRBJ2-7; D may be TRBD1 (6 bases). Trimming took 5 bases from V and 4 from J, leaving 18 bases between them. Germline CDR1 and CDR2: PRHDT and FYEKMQ (reference sequence). CDR3 size: 15 residues. The CDR3 nucleotides are TGTGCCAGCAGCCATCAGGACAGAAGGAGTTACGAGCAGTACTTC. As protein: CASSHQDRRSYEQYF.

V is TRBV5-6 and J is TRBJ2-7, with 9 bases matching TRBD1. V lost 4 bases, J lost 2 bases, and 7 bases stayed unmatched. This CDR3 is 15 amino acids long. Germline CDR1 is SGHDT and CDR2 is YYEEEE. This chain's CDR3 is CASSVGQGRAYEQYF. CDR3 in DNA: TGTGCCAGCAGCGTGGGACAGGGACGGGCCTACGAGCAGTACTTC.

The chain employs TRBV5-6 and TRBJ1-4; D unresolved. CDR1 and CDR2 (germline): SGHDT, YYEEEE. This CDR3 is 14 amino acids long. V was shortened by 7 bases and J by 3 bases, with 13 bases between the two germline ends. CDR3 nucleotide sequence: TGTGCCAGCTTTCGGGAGGCCCCTAATGAAAAACTGTTTTTT. Its translation is CASFREAPNEKLFF. The variable domain in full, with the rest retrieved from reference TRBV5-6 and TRBJ1-4, is DAGVTQSPTHLIKTRGQQVTLRCSPKSGHDTVSWYQQALGQGPQFIFQYYEEEERQRGNFPDRFSGHQFPNYSSELNVNALLLGDSALYLCASFREAPNEKLFFGSGTQLSVL.

This rearrangement joins TRBV5-4 to TRBJ1-2; 7 bases are a match to TRBD1. V dropped 3 bases and J dropped 3; count of bases not matched to a gene: 11. This CDR3 contains 16 residues. In germline, CDR1 is SGHNT, CDR2 YYREEE (reference sequence). Written as DNA, the CDR3 is TGTGCCAGCAGCTCCCGTGGTAGGGGGACAGACTATGGCTACACCTTC. It specifies CASSSRGRGTDYGYTF.

This chain uses TRBV6-5 with TRBJ2-3; D gene uncertain. Germline values: CDR1 MNHEY, CDR2 SVGAGI. The CDR3 spans 14 residues. The germline V and J ends were trimmed by 7 bases and 0 bases, with 11 bases remaining between them. CDR3 sequence reads: CASTLSYSTDTQYF. CDR3 nucleotides: TGTGCCAGCACCCTAAGCTATAGCACAGATACGCAGTATTTT.

The gene calls are TRBV2 and TRBJ2-7; D remains ambiguous. The CDR3 consists of 15 residues. Germline values: CDR1 SNHLY, CDR2 FYNNEI. V lost 6 bases to trimming and J lost 3 bases, with 18 bases between them. The CDR3 protein is CASSLAAATDYEQYF. CDR3 DNA sequence: TGTGCCAGCAGCCTCGCCGCAGCGACTGACTACGAGCAGTACTTC.

V and J are TRBV27 and TRBJ1-1; D ambiguous. The CDR3 totals 13 residues. The V and J ends lost 4 bases and 7 bases respectively, with 13 bases between them. Germline CDR1 MNHEY, CDR2 SMNVEV (reference sequence). The CDR3 spells CASSSNYAGEAFF. The CDR3 nucleotides are TGTGCCAGCAGTTCCAACTACGCTGGTGAAGCTTTCTTT.

This chain uses TRBV7-2 with TRBJ1-1, with D perhaps matching TRBD1 (5 bases). The germline V and J ends were trimmed by 8 bases and 11 bases, with 15 bases remaining between them. This CDR3 spans 11 amino acids. Germline V CDR1 and CDR2: SGHTA, FQGNSA. The CDR3 DNA sequence: TGTGCCAGCGGACCAAGGGACTTGGCTTTCTTT. This codes for CASGPRDLAFF.

This chain links TRBV19 with TRBJ1-1; 8 bases agree with TRBD1. Unmatched junction bases numbered 4, after V lost 1 base and J lost 0 bases. Germline V CDR1 and CDR2: LNHDA, SQIVND (reference sequence). This CDR3 comprises 16 residues. The DNA for the CDR3 is TGTGCCAGTAGTATAGGTGACAGGGGATTGAACACTGAAGCTTTCTTT. Its translation is CASSIGDRGLNTEAFF. The full variable domain, completed using reference TRBV19 and TRBJ1-1, is DGGITQSPKYLFRKEGQNVTLSCEQNLNHDAMYWYRQDPGQGLRLIYYSQIVNDFQKGDIAEGYSVSREKKESFPLTVTSAQKNPTAFYLCASSIGDRGLNTEAFFGQGTRLTVV.

The rearrangement links TRBV6-5 to TRBJ1-2, with TRBD1 matching over 8 bases. The CDR3 runs 13 residues. The V gene end was trimmed by 8 bases and the J gene end by 5 bases; junction bases not matched to a gene: 7. In germline, CDR1 is MNHEY, CDR2 SVGAGI. The CDR3 DNA reads TGTGCCAGCTGTACGACAGGGGCTTATGGCTACACCTTC. Its protein product is CASCTTGAYGYTF.

V gene TRBV28 combines with J gene TRBJ2-1; 7 nucleotides align to TRBD2. The CDR3 covers 14 residues. After removal of 10 bases from V and 10 bases from J, the junction contained 16 bases not matched to a gene. Germline-derived CDR1 and CDR2 are MDHEN and SYDVKM. The CDR3 nucleotides read TGTGCCACGGGGAGGGGTCACGGCTATGGGGAGCAGTTCTTC. Amino acids: CATGRGHGYGEQFF.

The rearrangement joins TRBV18 to TRBJ2-3; TRBD2 aligns across 8 bases. The length of the CDR3 is 14 residues. The trim removed 5 bases at V and 6 bases at J, leaving 7 bases unmatched. Germline lookup yields CDR1 KGHSH and CDR2 LQKENI. The CDR3 sequence is CASSTRTSLDTQYF. In DNA form, the CDR3 reads TGTGCCAGCTCAACGCGGACTAGCTTGGATACGCAGTATTTT.

The genes are TRBV18 and TRBJ1-4; weak D call: TRBD1 (6 bases). V was clipped by 3 bases and J by 7 bases, with 15 bases between them. This CDR3 contains 15 residues. The germline V gene encodes CDR1 KGHSH and CDR2 LQKENI. The CDR3 spells CASSPGEGQSEKLFF. CDR3 DNA sequence: TGTGCCAGCTCACCTGGGGAGGGACAAAGTGAAAAACTGTTTTTT.

This chain joins TRBV7-9 and TRBJ2-1, with a possible D match to TRBD1 (5 bases). Deletions cut 1 base from V and 1 base from J, with 8 bases between. CDR1 SEHNR and CDR2 FQNEAQ come from the germline V gene (reference sequence). The length of the CDR3 is 15 residues. The CDR3 sequence: CASSLGRASYNEQFF. The DNA for the CDR3 is TGTGCCAGCAGCTTAGGCAGGGCATCCTACAATGAGCAGTTCTTC.

The V and J genes are TRBV7-2 and TRBJ1-6, with no clear D. V dropped 2 bases and J dropped 10 bases, with 15 bases sitting between them. This CDR3 has 15 amino acids. Per the germline V gene, CDR1 is SGHTA and CDR2 is FQGNSA. This chain's CDR3 is CASSLTAGTGSPLHF. CDR3 nucleotide sequence: TGTGCCAGCAGCTTAACGGCGGGAACGGGGTCACCCCTCCACTTT.

V usage is TRBV18 and J usage is TRBJ2-5, with D possibly TRBD1 on 5 matching bases. The CDR3 runs 16 residues. Trimming took 4 bases from V and 6 from J, leaving 21 bases between them. Germline values: CDR1 KGHSH, CDR2 LQKENI. As DNA, the CDR3 is TGTGCCAGCTCACGGAAGGACAACCTCCTGGAGAAGACCCAGTACTTC. Translating gives CASSRKDNLLEKTQYF.

The chain uses TRBV5-1 and TRBJ2-3; 9 bases match TRBD2. From germline, CDR1 is SGHRS and CDR2 YFSETQ. The CDR3 loop spans 14 amino acids. After removal of 0 bases from V and 5 bases from J, the junction contained 1 base not matched to a gene. CDR3 bases: TGCGCCAGCAGCTTGGTAGCGGGGGTAGATACGCAGTATTTT. Protein: CASSLVAGVDTQYF.

The J gene is TRBJ1-5, the V gene TRBV28, with D uncertain. V was shortened by 1 base and J by 16 bases, with 11 bases between the two germline ends. The CDR3 length is 11 residues. Germline CDR1 reads MDHEN; CDR2 reads SYDVKM. CDR3 coding DNA: TGTGCCAGCAGTTTATATGGGCCTGTTCATTTT. Translating it yields CASSLYGPVHF.

This clone was observed a few times. V usage is TRBV7-2 and J usage is TRBJ2-5, with TRBD2 matching 8 bases. The CDR3 totals 14 residues. Per the germline V gene, CDR1 is SGHTA and CDR2 is FQGNSA. With 3 bases clipped from V and 3 bases from J, the junction kept 3 bases outside the gene matches. The CDR3 nucleotides are TGTGCCAGCAGCTTTTCAGCGGGGGAAGAGACCCAGTACTTC. Translation gives CASSFSAGEETQYF.